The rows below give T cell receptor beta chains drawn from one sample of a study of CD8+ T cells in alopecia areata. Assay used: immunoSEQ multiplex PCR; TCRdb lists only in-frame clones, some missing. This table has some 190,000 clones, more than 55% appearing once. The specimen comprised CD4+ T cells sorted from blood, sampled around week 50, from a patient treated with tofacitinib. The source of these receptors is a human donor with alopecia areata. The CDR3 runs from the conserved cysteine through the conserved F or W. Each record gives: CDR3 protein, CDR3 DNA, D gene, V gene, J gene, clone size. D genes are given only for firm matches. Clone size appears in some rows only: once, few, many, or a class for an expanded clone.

CASSVDSGELFF	TGTGCCAGCAGCGTAGATTCCGGGGAGCTGTTTTTT	NA	TRBV9	TRBJ2-2	NA
CATAFRGATGELFF	TGTGCCACCGCCTTTCGGGGGGCCACCGGGGAGCTGTTTTTT	NA	TRBV6-1	TRBJ2-2	NA
CAWGTGLNQPQHF	TGTGCCTGGGGGACAGGGCTGAATCAGCCCCAGCATTTT	TRBD1	TRBV30	TRBJ1-5	NA
CASSDHTRQYF	TGTGCCAGCAGTGATCACACTAGGCAGTATTTT	NA	TRBV6-1	TRBJ2-3	few
CATHSRSGNTIYF	TGTGCCACCCACAGCCGCTCTGGAAACACCATATATTTT	NA	TRBV19	TRBJ1-3	NA
CASSPALDGYTF	TGTGCCAGCAGTCCCGCGCTGGATGGCTACACCTTC	NA	TRBV2	TRBJ1-2	NA
CASSPLLKSVEQFF	TGTGCCAGCAGCCCGCTACTAAAGTCGGTTGAGCAGTTCTTC	NA	TRBV13	TRBJ2-1	NA
CASSTGQARSF	TGTGCCAGTAGCACGGGACAGGCTAGATCATTC	TRBD1	TRBV19	TRBJ2-6	NA
CASSLNLGLGEQFF	TGCGCCAGCAGCTTGAATTTGGGACTTGGTGAGCAGTTCTTC	NA	TRBV5-1	TRBJ2-1	NA
CAWSVDEKLFF	TGTGCCTGGAGTGTCGATGAAAAACTGTTTTTT	NA	TRBV30	TRBJ1-4	NA
CSVSGTETQYF	TGCAGTGTATCAGGGACAGAGACCCAGTACTTC	NA	TRBV20-1	TRBJ2-5	once
CASSFEAFF	TGTGCCAGCAGCTTTGAAGCTTTCTTT	NA	TRBV7-3	TRBJ1-1	once
CASRKGQSNTEAFF	TGTGCCAGCAGGAAGGGACAATCGAACACTGAAGCTTTCTTT	NA	TRBV9	TRBJ1-1	NA
CASSLGSAGSETQYF	TGTGCCAGCTCCCTGGGGAGTGCGGGATCGGAGACCCAGTACTTC	NA	TRBV18	TRBJ2-5	few
CASSIGISSYEQYF	TGTGCCAGCAGTATAGGGATTAGCTCCTACGAGCAGTACTTC	NA	TRBV7-2	TRBJ2-7	NA